The rows below give T cell receptor beta chains drawn from one sample of a study of control samples from healthy donors and cancer patients. Sequencing used immunoSEQ multiplex PCR; TCRdb keeps in-frame clones, though not all of them. The sample holds tens of thousands of clones, roughly 87% seen once. Sequencing input: PBMCs. The source is a man aged 35 to 55 with colorectal cancer. Each CDR3 is given with its conserved first and last residue. Fields, in order: clone size, J gene, D gene, V gene, CDR3 protein, CDR3 DNA. A D gene is named only where the DNA matches it firmly. Rows may omit the clone size; those that give it use once, few, many or a size class.

few	TRBJ1-1	.	TRBV6-2/TRBV6-3	CASSYQQWGSEAFF	TGTGCCAGCAGTTACCAACAGTGGGGGAGTGAAGCTTTCTTT
once	TRBJ1-2	TRBD1	TRBV6-4	CASSPGTGVSYGYTF	TGTGCCAGCAGTCCCGGGACAGGGGTTTCCTATGGCTACACCTTC
.	TRBJ2-3	.	TRBV2	CASSLQGWGRGADTQYF	TGTGCCAGCAGTCTTCAAGGGTGGGGCAGAGGGGCAGATACGCAGTATTTT
.	TRBJ2-5	TRBD1	TRBV12-3/TRBV12-4	CASRQGVGETQYF	TGTGCCAGTCGACAGGGAGTGGGGGAGACCCAGTACTTC
.	TRBJ1-2	.	TRBV27	CASWEEEYGYTF	TGTGCCAGCTGGGAGGAAGAGTATGGCTACACCTTC
.	TRBJ2-7	.	TRBV5-1	CASRDRGYEQYF	TGCGCCAGCAGAGACAGAGGCTACGAGCAGTACTTC
.	TRBJ2-7	.	TRBV5-8	CASSPGQDYYEQYF	TGTGCCAGCAGCCCCGGACAGGACTACTACGAGCAGTACTTC
once	TRBJ2-1	.	TRBV27	CASRPTSSYNEQFF	TGTGCCAGCAGACCGACCAGCTCCTACAATGAGCAGTTCTTC
.	TRBJ1-1	.	TRBV27	CASSPGGRGKRNTEAFF	TGTGCCAGCAGCCCGGGGGGGAGAGGGAAAAGGAACACTGAAGCTTTCTTT
.	TRBJ1-2	.	TRBV14	CASSPGLDSFYGYTF	TGTGCCAGCAGCCCAGGCTTAGACAGCTTCTATGGCTACACCTTC
.	TRBJ1-5	TRBD1	TRBV7-9	CASSLDRGQPQHF	TGTGCCAGCAGCTTAGACAGGGGGCAGCCCCAGCATTTT
.	TRBJ1-2	.	TRBV23-1	CASTRMGCGYTF	TGCGCCAGCACCCGAATGGGGTGTGGCTACACCTTC
.	TRBJ1-2	.	TRBV5-4	CASSSWTELYGGYTF	TGTGCCAGCAGCTCATGGACAGAGCTCTATGGAGGCTACACCTTC
.	TRBJ2-3	.	TRBV15	CATSRGTDSRTDTQYF	TGTGCCACCAGCAGAGGGACAGACTCTCGGACAGATACGCAGTATTTT
.	TRBJ2-7	TRBD2	TRBV20-1	CSASNSGGTYEQYF	TGCAGTGCTAGTAATAGCGGGGGTACCTACGAGCAGTACTTC
.	TRBJ2-1	.	TRBV5-6	CASSPLGDKYNEQFF	TGTGCCAGCAGCCCCCTCGGGGACAAATACAATGAGCAGTTCTTC
.	TRBJ1-5	.	TRBV3-1/TRBV3-2	CASSQGSGVPNQPQHF	TGTGCCAGCAGCCAAGGGTCGGGAGTACCGAATCAGCCCCAGCATTTT
.	TRBJ1-1	.	TRBV27	CASSQSGGELFTEAFF	TGTGCCAGCAGCCAATCGGGGGGAGAGCTTTTTACTGAAGCTTTCTTT
.	TRBJ1-5	.	TRBV6-6	CASSLVSNQPQHF	TGTGCCAGCAGTTTGGTGAGCAATCAGCCCCAGCATTTT
.	TRBJ2-5	.	TRBV6-5	CATLDSRRGETQYF	TGTGCCACCCTGGACAGCCGAAGAGGAGAGACCCAGTACTTC
.	TRBJ2-7	.	TRBV11-2	CASSLGRNEQYF	TGTGCCAGCAGCCTCGGGAGAAACGAGCAGTACTTC
.	TRBJ1-1	.	TRBV18	CASSTDLNTEAFF	TGTGCCAGCTCCACTGACCTCAACACTGAAGCTTTCTTT
.	TRBJ2-2	TRBD2	TRBV27	CASSRVRPAGFTGELFF	TGTGCCAGCAGTCGGGTCCGCCCAGCGGGATTCACCGGGGAGCTGTTTTTT
.	TRBJ2-1	.	TRBV11-3	CASSAWANEQFF	TGTGCCAGCAGCGCCTGGGCCAATGAGCAGTTCTTC
.	TRBJ2-4	.	TRBV9	CASSVEGGRDIQYF	TGTGCCAGCAGCGTAGAGGGGGGAAGAGACATTCAGTACTTC
.	TRBJ1-2	.	TRBV5-1	CASSGDVQPYGYTF	TGCGCCAGCAGCGGGGACGTCCAACCCTACGGCTACACCTTC
.	TRBJ2-7	.	TRBV18	CASSPPYPRSYEQYF	TGTGCCAGCTCACCACCCTATCCGAGGTCCTACGAGCAGTACTTC
.	TRBJ1-1	TRBD1	TRBV19	CASSRGQGARKAEAFF	TGTGCCAGTAGTCGGGGACAGGGGGCGAGGAAGGCTGAAGCTTTCTTT
.	TRBJ1-2	.	TRBV5-1	CASSLNGGEEGYTF	TGCGCCAGCAGCTTGAATGGGGGGGAGGAGGGCTACACCTTC
.	TRBJ1-4	.	TRBV10-3	CAISAQTNEKLFF	TGTGCCATCAGTGCTCAAACTAATGAAAAACTGTTTTTT
.	TRBJ1-2	TRBD1	TRBV25-1	CASSEYGQGEMIYGYTF	TGTGCCAGCAGTGAATATGGACAGGGCGAGATGATCTATGGCTACACCTTC
.	TRBJ1-2	.	TRBV28	CASSYQADGYTF	TGTGCCAGCAGTTATCAGGCAGATGGCTACACCTTC
once	TRBJ2-7	.	TRBV12-3/TRBV12-4	CASSLYSYEQYF	TGTGCCAGCAGCCTTTACTCCTACGAGCAGTACTTC
.	TRBJ2-7	TRBD2	TRBV7-2	CASSAGLAGGRQYF	TGTGCCAGCAGCGCCGGACTAGCGGGAGGGCGGCAGTACTTC
.	TRBJ1-2	.	TRBV11-2	CASSLFPGTAELVDYGYTF	TGTGCCAGCAGCCTGTTCCCCGGGACGGCTGAGTTAGTGGACTATGGCTACACCTTC
.	TRBJ1-4	.	TRBV28	CASTLGGENEKLFF	TGTGCCAGCACCCTTGGAGGGGAGAACGAAAAACTGTTTTTT
.	TRBJ2-5	.	TRBV18	CASSPPQGETQYF	TGTGCCAGCTCCCCGCCCCAGGGCGAGACCCAGTACTTC
.	TRBJ2-1	TRBD2	TRBV27	CASSRAGTSTYNEQFF	TGTGCCAGCAGCCGAGCCGGGACTAGTACCTACAATGAGCAGTTCTTC
once	TRBJ1-4	.	TRBV7-9	CASSLERGEKLFF	TGTGCCAGCAGCTTAGAACGGGGGGAAAAACTGTTTTTT
.	TRBJ2-7	.	TRBV3-1/TRBV3-2	CASRRAASEGEQYF	TGTGCCAGCAGACGGGCGGCCTCCGAGGGCGAGCAGTACTTC
.	TRBJ2-5	.	TRBV7-2	CASSLVPRGGTQYF	TGTGCCAGCAGCTTAGTGCCGAGGGGCGGGACCCAGTACTTC
.	TRBJ2-3	.	TRBV28	CASSLWKLPPDTQYF	TGTGCCAGCAGTTTATGGAAGCTCCCTCCGGATACGCAGTATTTT
.	TRBJ2-3	.	TRBV24-1	CATRGMGTDTQYF	TGTGCCACCAGAGGGATGGGTACAGATACGCAGTATTTT
.	TRBJ2-5	TRBD2	TRBV4-1	CASTWTSGSPFQETQYF	TGCGCCAGCACCTGGACTAGCGGGAGCCCTTTCCAAGAGACCCAGTACTTC
.	TRBJ2-3	.	TRBV6-2/TRBV6-3	CASSLGGGRRTDTQYF	TGTGCCAGCAGTCTGGGGGGCGGGAGAAGGACAGATACGCAGTATTTT
once	TRBJ1-6	.	TRBV3-1/TRBV3-2	CASSQIRGSPLHF	TGTGCCAGCAGCCAGATCAGGGGTTCACCCCTCCACTTT
.	TRBJ1-1	.	TRBV11-3	CASSARGVTEAFF	TGTGCCAGCAGCGCACGAGGGGTTACTGAAGCTTTCTTT
.	TRBJ2-7	TRBD1	TRBV12-5	CASGRKDRSPYEQYF	TGTGCTAGTGGTCGCAAGGACAGGTCCCCCTACGAGCAGTACTTC